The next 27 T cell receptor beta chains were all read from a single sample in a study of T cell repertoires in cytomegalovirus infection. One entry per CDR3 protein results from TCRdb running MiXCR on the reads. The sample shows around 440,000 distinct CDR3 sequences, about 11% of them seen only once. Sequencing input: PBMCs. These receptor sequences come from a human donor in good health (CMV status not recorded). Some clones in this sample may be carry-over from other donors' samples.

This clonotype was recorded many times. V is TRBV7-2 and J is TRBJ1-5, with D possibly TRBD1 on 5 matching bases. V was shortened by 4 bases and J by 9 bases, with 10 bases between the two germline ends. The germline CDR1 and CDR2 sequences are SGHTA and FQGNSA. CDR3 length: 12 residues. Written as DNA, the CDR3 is TGTGCCAGCAGCTCAACAAGGGGGCCCCAGCATTTT. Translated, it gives CASSSTRGPQHF.

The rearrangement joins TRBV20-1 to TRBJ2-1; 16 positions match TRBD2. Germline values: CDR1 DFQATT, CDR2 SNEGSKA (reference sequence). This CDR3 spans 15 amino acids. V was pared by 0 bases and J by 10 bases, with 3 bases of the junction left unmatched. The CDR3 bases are TGCAGTGCTAGAGAGCGGGGACTAGCGGGGGGGGAGCAGTTCTTC. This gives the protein CSARERGLAGGEQFF.

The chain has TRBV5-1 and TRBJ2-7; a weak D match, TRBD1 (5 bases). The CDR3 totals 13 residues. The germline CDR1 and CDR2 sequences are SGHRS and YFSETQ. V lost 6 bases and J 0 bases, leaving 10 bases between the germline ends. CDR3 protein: CASTGRGSYEQYF. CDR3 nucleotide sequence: TGCGCCAGCACCGGAAGGGGCTCCTACGAGCAGTACTTC.

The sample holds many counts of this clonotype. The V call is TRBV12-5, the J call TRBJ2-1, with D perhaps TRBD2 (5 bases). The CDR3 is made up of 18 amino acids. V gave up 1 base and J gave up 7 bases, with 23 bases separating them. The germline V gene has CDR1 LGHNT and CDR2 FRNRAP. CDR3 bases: TGTGCTAGTGGTTTGGAATCGACCCTACCTAGCCGATTAAATGAGCAGTTCTTC. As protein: CASGLESTLPSRLNEQFF. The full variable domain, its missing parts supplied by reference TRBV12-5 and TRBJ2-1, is DARVTQTPRHKVTEMGQEVTMRCQPILGHNTVFWYRQTMMQGLELLAYFRNRAPLDDSGMPKDRFSAEMPDATLATLKIQPSEPRDSAVYFCASGLESTLPSRLNEQFFGPGTRLTVL.

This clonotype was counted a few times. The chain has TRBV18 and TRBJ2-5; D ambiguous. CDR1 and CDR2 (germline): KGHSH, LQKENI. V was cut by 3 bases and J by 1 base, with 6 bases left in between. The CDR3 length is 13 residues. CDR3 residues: CASSPYTQETQYF. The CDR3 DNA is TGTGCCAGCTCACCTTATACCCAAGAGACCCAGTACTTC.

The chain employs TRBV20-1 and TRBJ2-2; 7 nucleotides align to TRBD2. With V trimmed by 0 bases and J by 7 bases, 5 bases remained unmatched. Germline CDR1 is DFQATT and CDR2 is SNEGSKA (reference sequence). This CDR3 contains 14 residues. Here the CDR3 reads CSARDWGGGGELFF. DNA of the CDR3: TGCAGTGCTAGAGATTGGGGGGGAGGCGGGGAGCTGTTTTTT.

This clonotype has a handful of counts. The CDR3 bases are TGTGCCAGCAGGAATCAGGGTTACAATGAGCAGTTCTTC. The encoded protein is CASRNQGYNEQFF. The chain recombines TRBV14 with TRBJ2-1, with D perhaps TRBD1 (5 bases). Germline V lookup: CDR1 SGHDN, CDR2 FVKESK. The CDR3 is 13 residues long. Trimming took 6 bases from V and 4 from J, leaving 10 bases between them. The whole variable domain, filled in from reference TRBV14 and TRBJ2-1, reads EAGVTQFPSHSVIEKGQTVTLRCDPISGHDNLYWYRRVMGKEIKFLLHFVKESKQDESGMPNNRFLAERTGGTYSTLKVQPAELEDSGVYFCASRNQGYNEQFFGPGTRLTVL.

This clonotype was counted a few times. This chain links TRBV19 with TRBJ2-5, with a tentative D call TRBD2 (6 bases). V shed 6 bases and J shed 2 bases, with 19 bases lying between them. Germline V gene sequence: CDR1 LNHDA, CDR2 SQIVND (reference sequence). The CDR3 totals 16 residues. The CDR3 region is CASSLFGGEPQETQYF. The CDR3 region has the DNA TGTGCCAGTAGCTTGTTTGGCGGGGAACCACAAGAGACCCAGTACTTC.

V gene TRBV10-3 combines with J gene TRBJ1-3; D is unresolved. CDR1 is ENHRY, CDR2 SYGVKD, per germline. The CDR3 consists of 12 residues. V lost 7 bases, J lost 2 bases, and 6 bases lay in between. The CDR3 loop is CAITSAGNTIYF. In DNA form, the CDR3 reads TGTGCCATCACCTCAGCTGGAAACACCATATATTTT.

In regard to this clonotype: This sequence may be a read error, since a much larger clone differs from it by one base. The CDR3 DNA is TGTGCCAGCAGTCCGGAGGTCTCTTCTTACAATAAGCAGTTCTTC. Residues: CASSPEVSSYNKQFF. The rearrangement uses TRBV13 and TRBJ2-1, with D tentatively TRBD2 (5 bases). The CDR3 totals 15 residues. Germline lookup yields CDR1 PRHDT and CDR2 FYEKMQ (reference sequence).

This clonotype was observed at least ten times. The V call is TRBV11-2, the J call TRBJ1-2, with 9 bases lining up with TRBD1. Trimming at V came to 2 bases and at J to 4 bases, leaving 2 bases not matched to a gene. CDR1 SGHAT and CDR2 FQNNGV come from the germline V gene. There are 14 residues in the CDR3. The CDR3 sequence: CASSLRDRVYGYTF. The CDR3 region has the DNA TGTGCCAGCAGCTTAAGGGACAGGGTCTATGGCTACACCTTC. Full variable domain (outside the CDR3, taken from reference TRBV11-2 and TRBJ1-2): EAGVAQSPRYKIIEKRQSVAFWCNPISGHATLYWYQQILGQGPKLLIQFQNNGVVDDSQLPKDRFSAERLKGVDSTLKIQPAKLEDSAVYLCASSLRDRVYGYTFGSGTRLTVV.

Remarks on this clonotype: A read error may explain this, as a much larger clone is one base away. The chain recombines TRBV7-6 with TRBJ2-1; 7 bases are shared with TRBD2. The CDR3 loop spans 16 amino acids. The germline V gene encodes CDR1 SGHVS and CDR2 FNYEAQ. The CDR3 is CANSLGWSGARNEQFF. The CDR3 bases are TGTGCCAACAGCTTAGGGTGGAGCGGGGCTAGGAATGAGCAGTTCTTC. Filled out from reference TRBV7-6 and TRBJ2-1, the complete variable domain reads GAGVSQSPRYKVTKRGQDVALRCDPISGHVSLYWYRQALGQGPEFLTYFNYEAQQDKSGLPNDRFSAERPEGSISTLTIQRTEQRDSAMYRCANSLGWSGARNEQFFGPGTRLTVL.

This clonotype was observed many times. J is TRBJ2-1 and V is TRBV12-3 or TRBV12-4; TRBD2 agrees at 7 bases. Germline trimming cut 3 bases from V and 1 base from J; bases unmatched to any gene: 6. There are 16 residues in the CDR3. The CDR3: CASSFRWEGSYNEQFF. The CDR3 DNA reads TGTGCCAGCAGTTTCCGCTGGGAGGGTTCCTACAATGAGCAGTTCTTC.

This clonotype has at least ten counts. The CDR3 region is CASSLGTSSLHNEQFF. The CDR3 DNA sequence: TGTGCCAGCAGCTTAGGGACTTCCTCGTTGCACAATGAGCAGTTCTTC. The chain combines TRBV11-2 with TRBJ2-1, with a possible D match to TRBD2 (5 bases). The V gene lost 1 base and the J gene lost 5 bases, with 15 bases spanning the gap. The CDR3 has 16 residues. The V gene's germline CDR1 is SGHAT and CDR2 FQNNGV.

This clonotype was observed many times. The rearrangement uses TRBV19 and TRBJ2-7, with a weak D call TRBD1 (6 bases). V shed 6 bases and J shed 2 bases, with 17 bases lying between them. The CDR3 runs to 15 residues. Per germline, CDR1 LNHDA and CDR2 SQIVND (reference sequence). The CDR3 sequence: CASSKRQEPPYEQYF. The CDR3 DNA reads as TGTGCCAGTAGCAAAAGACAGGAGCCTCCCTACGAGCAGTACTTC.

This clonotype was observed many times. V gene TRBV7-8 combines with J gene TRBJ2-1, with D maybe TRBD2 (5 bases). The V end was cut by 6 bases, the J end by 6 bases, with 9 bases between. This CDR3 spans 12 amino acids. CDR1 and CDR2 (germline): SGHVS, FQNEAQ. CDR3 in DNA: TGTGCCAGCAGGTCGCGGGCCAATGAGCAGTTCTTC. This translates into CASRSRANEQFF.

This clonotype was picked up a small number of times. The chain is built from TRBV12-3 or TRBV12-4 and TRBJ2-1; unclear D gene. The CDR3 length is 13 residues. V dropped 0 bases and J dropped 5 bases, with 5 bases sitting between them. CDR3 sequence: CASSLAADNEQFF. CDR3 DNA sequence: TGTGCCAGCAGTTTAGCTGCTGACAATGAGCAGTTCTTC.

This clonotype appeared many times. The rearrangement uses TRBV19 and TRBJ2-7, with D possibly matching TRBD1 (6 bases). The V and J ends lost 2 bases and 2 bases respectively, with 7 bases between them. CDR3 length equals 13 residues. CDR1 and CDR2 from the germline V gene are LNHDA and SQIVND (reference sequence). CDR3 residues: CASSIRQAYEQYF. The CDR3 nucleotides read TGTGCCAGTAGTATACGACAGGCCTACGAGCAGTACTTC. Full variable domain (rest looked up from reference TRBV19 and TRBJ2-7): DGGITQSPKYLFRKEGQNVTLSCEQNLNHDAMYWYRQDPGQGLRLIYYSQIVNDFQKGDIAEGYSVSREKKESFPLTVTSAQKNPTAFYLCASSIRQAYEQYFGPGTRLTVT.

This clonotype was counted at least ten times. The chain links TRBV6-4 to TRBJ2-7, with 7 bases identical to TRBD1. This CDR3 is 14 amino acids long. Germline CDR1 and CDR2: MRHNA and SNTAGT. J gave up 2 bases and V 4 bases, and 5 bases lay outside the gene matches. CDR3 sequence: CASSGTGPTYEQYF. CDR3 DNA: TGTGCCAGCAGTGGGACAGGTCCTACCTACGAGCAGTACTTC.

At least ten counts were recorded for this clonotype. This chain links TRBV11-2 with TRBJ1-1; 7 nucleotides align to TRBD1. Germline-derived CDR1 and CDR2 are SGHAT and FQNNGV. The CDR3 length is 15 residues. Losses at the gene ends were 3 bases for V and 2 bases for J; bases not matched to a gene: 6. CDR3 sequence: CASSLRTGPNTEAFF. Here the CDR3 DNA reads TGTGCCAGCAGCTTGCGGACAGGCCCCAACACTGAAGCTTTCTTT.

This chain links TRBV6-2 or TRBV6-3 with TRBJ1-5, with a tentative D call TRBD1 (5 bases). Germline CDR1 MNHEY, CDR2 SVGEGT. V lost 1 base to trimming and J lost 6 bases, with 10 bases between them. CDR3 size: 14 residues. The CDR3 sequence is CASSYLGGGQPQHF. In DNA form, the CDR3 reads TGTGCCAGCAGTTACTTGGGGGGAGGTCAGCCCCAGCATTTT.

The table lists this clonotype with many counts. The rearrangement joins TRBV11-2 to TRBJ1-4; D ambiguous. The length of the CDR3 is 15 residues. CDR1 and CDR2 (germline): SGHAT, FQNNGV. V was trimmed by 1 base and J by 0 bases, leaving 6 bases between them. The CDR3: CASSLGHATNEKLFF. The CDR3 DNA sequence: TGTGCCAGCAGCTTAGGCCATGCAACTAATGAAAAACTGTTTTTT.

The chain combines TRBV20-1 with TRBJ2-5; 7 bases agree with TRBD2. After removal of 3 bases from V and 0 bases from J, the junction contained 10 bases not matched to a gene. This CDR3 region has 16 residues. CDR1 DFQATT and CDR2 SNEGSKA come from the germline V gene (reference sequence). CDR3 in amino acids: CSASSRGGEYQETQYF. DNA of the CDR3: TGCAGTGCTAGCTCCCGGGGAGGGGAATACCAAGAGACCCAGTACTTC.

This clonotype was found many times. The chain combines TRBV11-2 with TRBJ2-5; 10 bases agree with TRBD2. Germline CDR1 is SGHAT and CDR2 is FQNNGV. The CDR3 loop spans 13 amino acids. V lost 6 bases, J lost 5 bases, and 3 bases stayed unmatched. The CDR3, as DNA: TGTGCCAGCAGATCTAGCGGGAGTGAGACCCAGTACTTC. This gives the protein CASRSSGSETQYF.

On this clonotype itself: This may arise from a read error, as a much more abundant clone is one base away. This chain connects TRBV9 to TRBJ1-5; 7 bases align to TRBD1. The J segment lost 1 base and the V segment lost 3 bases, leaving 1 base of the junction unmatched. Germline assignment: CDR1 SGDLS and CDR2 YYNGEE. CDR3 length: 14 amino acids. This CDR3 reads CASSAGQSNQPQHF. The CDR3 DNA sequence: TGTGCCAGCAGCGCGGGACAGAGCAATCAGCCCCAGCATTTT.

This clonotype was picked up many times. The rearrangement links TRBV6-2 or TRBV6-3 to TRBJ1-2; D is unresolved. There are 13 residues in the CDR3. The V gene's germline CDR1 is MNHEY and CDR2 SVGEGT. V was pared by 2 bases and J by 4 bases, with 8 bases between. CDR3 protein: CASSYPRFYGYTF. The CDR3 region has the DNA TGTGCCAGCAGTTACCCCCGCTTCTATGGCTACACCTTC.

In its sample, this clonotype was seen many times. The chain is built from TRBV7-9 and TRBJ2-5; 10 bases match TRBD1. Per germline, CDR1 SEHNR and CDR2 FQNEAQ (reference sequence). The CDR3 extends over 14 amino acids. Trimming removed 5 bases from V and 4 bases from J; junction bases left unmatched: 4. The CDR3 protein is CASSRQGAAETQYF. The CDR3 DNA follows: TGTGCCAGCAGCAGACAGGGGGCTGCAGAGACCCAGTACTTC. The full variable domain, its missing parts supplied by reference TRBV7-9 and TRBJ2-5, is DTGVSQNPRHKITKRGQNVTFRCDPISEHNRLYWYRQTLGQGPEFLTYFQNEAQLEKSRLLSDRFSAERPKGSFSTLEIQRTEQGDSAMYLCASSRQGAAETQYFGPGTRLLVL.